The 28 T cell receptor beta chains in this list originate from one sample, sequenced in a study of identical twins. TCRdb re-analysed the 5' RACE reads in MiXCR, keeping a single row per CDR3 protein. Here the sample spans about 810,000 distinct CDR3 sequences, 10% to 15% being singletons. This sample was shared with a second study, whose subject was yellow fever vaccine responses in identical twins.

Sequenced input: PBMCs. Receptor source: a woman aged 18-29 years in good health.

This clonotype was observed many times. The J gene is TRBJ2-1, the V gene TRBV3-2; TRBD1 reflects the table's D call only, with no check against the DNA. TRBV3-2 is flagged as a pseudogene. CDR3 length: 18 amino acids. This chain's CDR3 is CASSRSFSGGYSYNEQFF. The CDR3 DNA is TGTGCCAGTAGCCGATCATTCAGCGGGGGCTACTCCTACAATGAGCAGTTCTTC.

This clonotype was observed a few times. The CDR3 is CASSLGGGNAKNIQYF. The CDR3 region has the DNA TGTGCCAGCAGCCTCGGCGGGGGGAATGCCAAAAACATTCAGTACTTC. The chain recombines TRBV28 with TRBJ2-4, with 8 bases aligning to TRBD2. With 6 bases clipped from V and 1 base from J, the junction kept 8 bases outside the gene matches. This CDR3 is 16 amino acids long. In germline, CDR1 is MDHEN, CDR2 SYDVKM.

The chain is built from TRBV4-1 and TRBJ1-1; no firm D call. Trimming stripped 4 bases from V and 6 bases from J, with 12 bases between. Germline V gene sequence: CDR1 MGHRA, CDR2 YSYEKL. The CDR3 sequence is 13 residues long. The CDR3 loop reads CASSLIARAEAFF. For the CDR3, the DNA is TGCGCCAGCAGCCTTATCGCGAGGGCTGAAGCTTTCTTT.

This clonotype was seen a handful of times. The chain links TRBV4-2 to TRBJ1-2, with 7 positions matching TRBD1. V trimming: 0 bases; J trimming: 2 bases; junction bases outside the gene matches: 3. Germline V lookup: CDR1 LGHNA, CDR2 YNFKEQ. This CDR3 contains 15 residues. In DNA, the CDR3 is TGTGCCAGCAGCCAAGACCCGGGACAGAACTATGGCTACACCTTC. This translates into CASSQDPGQNYGYTF.

This clonotype was detected only a few times. The chain carries TRBV11-3 and TRBJ2-1; 12 bases match TRBD2. This CDR3 is 17 amino acids long. CDR1 SGHNT and CDR2 YENEEA come from the germline V gene. Trimming removed 5 bases from V and 12 bases from J; junction bases left unmatched: 17. CDR3 nucleotides: TGTGCCAGCAGCACGGGACAGGACCGACTAGCGGGAGACCCGCAGTTCTTC. As protein: CASSTGQDRLAGDPQFF.

Ten or more counts support this clonotype. The chain combines TRBV4-2 with TRBJ1-2, with D maybe TRBD1 (6 bases). Trimming took 1 base from V and 8 from J, leaving 8 bases between them. CDR1 and CDR2 from the germline V gene are LGHNA and YNFKEQ. This CDR3 region has 12 residues. In nucleotides, the CDR3 is TGTGCCAGCAGCCAAGTTGGGGGCGGCTACACCTTC. Its protein product is CASSQVGGGYTF.

This clonotype was recorded at least ten times. The gene calls are TRBV28 and TRBJ2-7, with D unresolved. The V end was cut by 8 bases, the J end by 0 bases, with 17 bases between. CDR3 size: 15 residues. Per germline, CDR1 MDHEN and CDR2 SYDVKM. CDR3 in amino acids: CASRQLEQLSYEQYF. CDR3 sequence (DNA): TGTGCCAGCCGTCAACTGGAACAGCTCTCCTACGAGCAGTACTTC. Using reference TRBV28 and TRBJ2-7 for the parts outside the CDR3, the full variable domain is DVKVTQSSRYLVKRTGEKVFLECVQDMDHENMFWYRQDPGLGLRLIYFSYDVKMKEKGDIPEGYSVSREKKERFSLILESASTNQTSMYLCASRQLEQLSYEQYFGPGTRLTVT.

This chain joins TRBV2 and TRBJ2-2, with 7 bases matching TRBD1. After removal of 9 bases from V and 1 base from J, the junction contained 8 bases not matched to a gene. The CDR3 totals 15 residues. The germline V gene encodes CDR1 SNHLY and CDR2 FYNNEI. As DNA, the CDR3 is TGTGCCAGAAGAGGAAGGACAGGGAACACCGGGGAGCTGTTTTTT. This sequence encodes CARRGRTGNTGELFF.

The rearrangement uses TRBV27 and TRBJ1-6; the D is unclear. The CDR3 consists of 12 residues. Germline V gene data show CDR1 as MNHEY and CDR2 as SMNVEV (reference sequence). The V end was cut by 8 bases, the J end by 9 bases, with 11 bases between. The CDR3 bases are TGTGCCAGCTCATTCGGACGTTCACCCCTCCACTTT. As protein: CASSFGRSPLHF.

This clonotype has a handful of counts. This chain joins TRBV20-1 and TRBJ2-1, with D maybe TRBD1 (5 bases). The CDR3 has 15 amino acids. V was cut by 2 bases and J by 6 bases, with 17 bases left in between. The germline V gene encodes CDR1 DFQATT and CDR2 SNEGSKA (reference sequence). The CDR3 coding sequence is TGCAGTGCTAGAATTCAGGGAACTTCTTTCAATGAGCAGTTCTTC. Residues: CSARIQGTSFNEQFF.

This clonotype was recorded a few times. The rearrangement links TRBV10-3 to TRBJ1-1; possibly TRBD1 for D (6 bases). From germline, CDR1 is ENHRY and CDR2 SYGVKD. V shed 3 bases and J shed 2 bases, with 13 bases lying between them. The length of the CDR3 is 15 residues. DNA of the CDR3: TGTGCCATCAGTGATACCGGGACACAAAACACTGAAGCTTTCTTT. It codes for CAISDTGTQNTEAFF.

This clonotype was observed a handful of times. The gene calls are TRBV7-7 and TRBJ2-7; no definite D call. The CDR3 has 13 amino acids. V lost 5 bases and J 1 base, leaving 9 bases between the germline ends. Germline V gene lookup returns CDR1 SSHAT and CDR2 FNYEAQ (reference sequence). In DNA, the CDR3 is TGTGCCAGCAGCCCCGACCCGTCCTACGAGCAGTACGTC. Protein sequence: CASSPDPSYEQYV.

V gene TRBV13 combines with J gene TRBJ2-1, with D perhaps TRBD2 (6 bases). With 5 bases removed from V and 2 bases from J, the gap between germline ends came to 13 bases. The CDR3 spans 15 residues. Per germline, CDR1 PRHDT and CDR2 FYEKMQ (reference sequence). For the CDR3, the DNA is TGTGCCAGCAGCGAAGATAGCGGAACCTACAATGAGCAGTTCTTC. Translated: CASSEDSGTYNEQFF. Looking up the rest from reference TRBV13 and TRBJ2-1 gives the full variable domain: AAGVIQSPRHLIKEKRETATLKCYPIPRHDTVYWYQQGPGQDPQFLISFYEKMQSDKGSIPDRFSAQQFSDYHSELNMSSLELGDSALYFCASSEDSGTYNEQFFGPGTRLTVL.

The V and J genes are TRBV7-8 and TRBJ2-3; D perhaps matches TRBD2 (5 bases). CDR1 and CDR2 (germline): SGHVS, FQNEAQ. This CDR3 has 15 residues. V was cut by 0 bases and J by 5 bases, with 12 bases left in between. CDR3: CASSLALVGVDTQYF. The CDR3 coding sequence is TGTGCCAGCAGCTTAGCGCTGGTGGGAGTAGATACGCAGTATTTT.

At least ten counts were recorded for this clonotype. The rearrangement links TRBV9 to TRBJ1-1; D not resolved. The CDR3 is 12 amino acids. V lost 4 bases and J 3 bases, leaving 7 bases between the germline ends. Germline V gene sequence: CDR1 SGDLS, CDR2 YYNGEE. The CDR3 reads CASSPMYTEAFF. CDR3 coding DNA: TGTGCCAGCAGCCCGATGTACACTGAAGCTTTCTTT.

This clonotype was recorded many times. V and J are TRBV5-1 and TRBJ2-1; tentatively, D is TRBD1 or TRBD2 (5 bases each). V lost 5 bases and J lost 7, with 13 bases in between. The CDR3 totals 13 residues. Germline values: CDR1 SGHRS, CDR2 YFSETQ. CDR3 sequence reads: CASSSGGLNEQFF. CDR3 coding DNA: TGCGCCAGCAGTTCTGGGGGTTTGAATGAGCAGTTCTTC.

The J gene is TRBJ1-2, the V gene TRBV7-2; 8 bases agree with TRBD1. The length of the CDR3 is 15 residues. CDR1 is SGHTA and CDR2 is FQGNSA in the germline V gene. Losses at the gene ends were 0 bases for V and 1 base for J; bases not matched to a gene: 1. In nucleotides, the CDR3 is TGTGCCAGCAGCTTAGCGGACAGGGATAACTATGGCTACACCTTC. It yields the protein CASSLADRDNYGYTF.

V and J are TRBV27 and TRBJ2-5, with 14 bases fitting TRBD2. Trimming cost V 5 bases and J 4 bases; bases outside gene matches: 3. The CDR3 loop spans 15 amino acids. The germline gives CDR1 MNHEY, CDR2 SMNVEV (reference sequence). CDR3 protein: CASSLTSGGVETQYF. The CDR3 nucleotides read TGTGCCAGCAGTCTGACTAGCGGGGGGGTAGAGACCCAGTACTTC.

This chain joins TRBV7-6 and TRBJ2-7, with 10 nucleotides matching TRBD2. The CDR3 sequence is 16 residues long. CDR1 and CDR2 (germline): SGHVS, FNYEAQ. V trimming: 5 bases; J trimming: 4 bases; junction bases outside the gene matches: 11. CDR3 region: CASSPEGLAGVYEQYF. CDR3 bases: TGTGCCAGCAGCCCAGAGGGCCTAGCGGGAGTTTACGAGCAGTACTTC.

This clonotype was detected a few times. The chain recombines TRBV20-1 with TRBJ2-2; 8 bases fit TRBD1. Per the germline V gene, CDR1 is DFQATT and CDR2 is SNEGSKA (reference sequence). This CDR3 is built from 16 residues. J lost 4 bases, V lost 0 bases, and 7 bases had no gene match. The CDR3 is CSARDPRQGITGELFF. The CDR3 DNA is TGCAGTGCTAGAGATCCCCGACAGGGGATCACCGGGGAGCTGTTTTTT.

The chain combines TRBV5-1 with TRBJ2-5, with 7 positions matching TRBD2. V lost 5 bases to trimming and J lost 3 bases; unmatched junction nucleotides: 7. Germline V gene sequence: CDR1 SGHRS, CDR2 YFSETQ. The CDR3 is 14 amino acids. This CDR3 reads CASRTPGREETQYF. In DNA form, the CDR3 reads TGCGCCAGCAGGACCCCAGGGAGGGAAGAGACCCAGTACTTC.

This clonotype came up a few times. V gene TRBV6-5 combines with J gene TRBJ1-1; 10 nucleotides align to TRBD1. This CDR3 has 15 residues. Looked up from germline, CDR1 is MNHEY and CDR2 is SVGAGI. Trimming cost V 4 bases and J 4 bases; bases outside gene matches: 6. The CDR3, as DNA: TGTGCCAGCAGTTCCTCCGGGACAGGGGCCACTGAAGCTTTCTTT. Its protein is CASSSSGTGATEAFF.

This clonotype was counted between two and nine times. The rearrangement joins TRBV15 to TRBJ1-4; possible D gene TRBD1, 6 bases. CDR3 length: 14 amino acids. Germline V lookup: CDR1 LNHNV, CDR2 YYDKDF (reference sequence). V shed 5 bases and J shed 7 bases, with 14 bases lying between them. The chain's CDR3 is CATSGGSRSEKLFF. As DNA, the CDR3 is TGTGCCACCAGCGGGGGCAGCCGTAGTGAAAAACTGTTTTTT.

The rearrangement uses TRBV3-1 and TRBJ2-1; TRBD2 is a possible D gene (5 bases). CDR1 LGHDT and CDR2 YNNKEL come from the germline V gene (reference sequence). V lost 0 bases and J 7 bases, leaving 13 bases between the germline ends. The CDR3 is 15 amino acids. CDR3 in DNA: TGTGCCAGCAGCCAAGATCTGGTAGCGAAGAATGAGCAGTTCTTC. The encoded protein is CASSQDLVAKNEQFF.

Many counts were recorded for this clonotype. The chain couples TRBV10-3 to TRBJ2-1; D remains unclear. The CDR3 length is 16 residues. The V and J ends lost 4 bases and 3 bases respectively, with 16 bases between them. CDR1 is ENHRY and CDR2 is SYGVKD in the germline V gene. The CDR3 nucleotides read TGTGCCATCAGTGGTCCCCCCGGCACGCTCTACAATGAGCAGTTCTTC. It yields the protein CAISGPPGTLYNEQFF.

This clonotype was observed a handful of times. The V call is TRBV5-1, the J call TRBJ1-1, with 7 bases that match TRBD1. Germline V gives CDR1 SGHRS, CDR2 YFSETQ. The CDR3 runs 15 residues. Trimming removed 3 bases from V and 8 bases from J; junction bases left unmatched: 13. This CDR3 reads CASSSGQALTGEAFF. The CDR3 bases are TGCGCCAGCAGCTCCGGACAGGCCTTGACTGGAGAAGCTTTCTTT.

The V and J genes are TRBV4-2 and TRBJ1-1; D remains ambiguous. Trimming took off 1 base at V and 4 bases at J, with 13 bases between the two ends. The CDR3 totals 15 residues. Germline assignment: CDR1 LGHNA and CDR2 YNFKEQ. CDR3 DNA: TGTGCCAGCAGCCAAGGTCTGGCGCTGAGCACTGAAGCTTTCTTT. This encodes CASSQGLALSTEAFF.

The CDR3 loop is CASPTWGVGGLTTDTQYF. As DNA, the CDR3 is TGTGCCAGCCCAACGTGGGGGGTTGGGGGACTGACCACAGATACGCAGTATTTT. The chain recombines TRBV12-3 or TRBV12-4 with TRBJ2-3, with D maybe TRBD2 (6 bases). The CDR3 has 18 residues. Trimming cost V 8 bases and J 2 bases, with 26 bases left between them.